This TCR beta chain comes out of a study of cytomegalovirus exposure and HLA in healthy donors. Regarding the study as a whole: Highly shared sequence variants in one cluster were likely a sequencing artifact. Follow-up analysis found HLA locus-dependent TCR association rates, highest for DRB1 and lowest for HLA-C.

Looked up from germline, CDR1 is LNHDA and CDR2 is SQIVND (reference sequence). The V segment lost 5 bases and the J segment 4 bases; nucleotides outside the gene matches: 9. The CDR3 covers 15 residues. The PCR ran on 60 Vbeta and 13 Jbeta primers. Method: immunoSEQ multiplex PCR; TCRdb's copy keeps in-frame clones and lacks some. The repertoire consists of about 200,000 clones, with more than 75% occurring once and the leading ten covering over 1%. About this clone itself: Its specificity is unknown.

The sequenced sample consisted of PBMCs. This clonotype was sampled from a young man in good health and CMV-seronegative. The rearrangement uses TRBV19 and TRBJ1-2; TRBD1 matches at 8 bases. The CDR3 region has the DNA TGTGCCAGTAGTGCTTCAACAGGGGGTCGCTATGGCTACACCTTC. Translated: CASSASTGGRYGYTF. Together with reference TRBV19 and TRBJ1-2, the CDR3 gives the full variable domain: DGGITQSPKYLFRKEGQNVTLSCEQNLNHDAMYWYRQDPGQGLRLIYYSQIVNDFQKGDIAEGYSVSREKKESFPLTVTSAQKNPTAFYLCASSASTGGRYGYTFGSGTRLTVV.